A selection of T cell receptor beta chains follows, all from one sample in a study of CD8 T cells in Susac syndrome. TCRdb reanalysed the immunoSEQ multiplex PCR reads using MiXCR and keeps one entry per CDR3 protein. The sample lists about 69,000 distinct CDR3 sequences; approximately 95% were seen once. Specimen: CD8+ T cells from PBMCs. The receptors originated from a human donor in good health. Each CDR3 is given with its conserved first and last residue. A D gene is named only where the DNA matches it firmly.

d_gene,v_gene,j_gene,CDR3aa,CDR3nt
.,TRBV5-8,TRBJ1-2,CASTLRAVYGYTF,TGTGCCAGCACCTTAAGGGCGGTCTATGGCTACACCTTC
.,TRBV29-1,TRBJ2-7,CSVVETYEQYF,TGCAGCGTTGTGGAAACCTACGAGCAGTACTTC
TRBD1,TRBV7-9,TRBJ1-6,CASSATGAGNSPLHF,TGTGCCAGCAGCGCCACAGGGGCTGGTAATTCACCCCTCCACTTT
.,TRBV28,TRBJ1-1,CASSLLARGTEAFF,TGTGCCAGCAGTTTGTTAGCCCGGGGCACTGAAGCTTTCTTT
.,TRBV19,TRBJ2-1,CASSTDGSSYNEQFF,TGTGCCAGTAGTACAGACGGCAGCTCCTACAATGAGCAGTTCTTC
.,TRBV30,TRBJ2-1,CAWEGHNEQFF,TGTGCCTGGGAGGGGCACAATGAGCAGTTCTTC
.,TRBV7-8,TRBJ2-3,CASSRELTDTQYF,TGTGCCAGCAGCCGTGAGCTTACAGATACGCAGTATTTT
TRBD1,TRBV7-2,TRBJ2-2,CASSQTGGANTGELFF,TGTGCCAGCAGCCAAACAGGGGGCGCGAACACCGGGGAGCTGTTTTTT
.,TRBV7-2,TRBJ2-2,CASSWVRNTGELFF,TGTGCCAGCAGCTGGGTGAGGAACACCGGGGAGCTGTTTTTT
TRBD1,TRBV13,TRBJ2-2,CASSVSGTGEVTGELFF,TGTGCCAGCAGCGTATCCGGGACAGGGGAGGTCACCGGGGAGCTGTTTTTT
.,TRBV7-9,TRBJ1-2,CASSSSAEDRDYGYTF,TGTGCCAGCAGCTCCAGCGCAGAAGATCGTGACTATGGCTACACCTTC